These 9 T cell receptor beta chains originate from one sample sequenced in a study of response to subunit inactivated influenza vaccine. Each CDR3 protein gets one entry after TCRdb re-called the RT-PCR reads with MiXCR. The table lists approximately 290,000 distinct CDR3 sequences, roughly 22% of them singletons. Specimen: PBMCs from blood, collected approximately 20 months after vaccination. The receptors shown here come from a man aged 50 to 69 who received an inactivated influenza vaccine.

This clonotype was seen only a few times. The chain links TRBV29-1 to TRBJ2-7; tentatively, D is TRBD1 (6 bases). The V gene's germline CDR1 is SQVTM and CDR2 ANQGSEA. The V end was cut by 4 bases, the J end by 5 bases, with 12 bases between. This CDR3 is built from 12 residues. The CDR3 spells CSVGPGGNEQYF. The DNA of the CDR3 is TGCAGCGTTGGGCCTGGGGGCAACGAGCAGTACTTC.

The chain couples TRBV19 to TRBJ1-1; D is uncertain. The germline CDR1 and CDR2 sequences are LNHDA and SQIVND (reference sequence). The CDR3 runs 13 residues. Trimming removed 3 bases from V and 0 bases from J, with 5 bases in between. DNA for the CDR3: TGTGCCAGTAGTATGGGAATGAACACTGAAGCTTTCTTT. Its translation: CASSMGMNTEAFF. Combining the CDR3 with reference TRBV19 and TRBJ1-1 gives the whole variable domain DGGITQSPKYLFRKEGQNVTLSCEQNLNHDAMYWYRQDPGQGLRLIYYSQIVNDFQKGDIAEGYSVSREKKESFPLTVTSAQKNPTAFYLCASSMGMNTEAFFGQGTRLTVV.

This clonotype was observed a few times. V and J are TRBV12-3 or TRBV12-4 and TRBJ1-6; possible D gene TRBD1, 6 bases. This CDR3 region has 14 residues. The V gene lost 3 bases and the J gene lost 12 bases, with 15 bases spanning the gap. The CDR3 reads CASSLVGFRGPLHF. As DNA, the CDR3 is TGTGCCAGCAGTTTGGTGGGATTCAGGGGACCCCTCCACTTT.

The table lists this clonotype with a few counts. This chain joins TRBV7-9 and TRBJ1-2; TRBD1 is a possible D gene (5 bases). The V end was cut by 8 bases, the J end by 6 bases, with 22 bases between. This CDR3 has 15 residues. CDR1 and CDR2 from the germline V gene are SEHNR and FQNEAQ (reference sequence). This CDR3 reads CASHGLSTQVDGYTF. The CDR3 bases are TGTGCCAGCCACGGCCTTTCAACACAGGTGGATGGCTACACCTTC.

This chain joins TRBV7-2 and TRBJ2-1, with TRBD2 as a possible D gene (6 bases). V lost 1 base and J 0 bases, leaving 10 bases between the germline ends. The germline CDR1 and CDR2 sequences are SGHTA and FQGNSA. The CDR3 length is 16 residues. CDR3 nucleotides: TGTGCCAGCAGCTTAGGGGGACTTATCTCCTACAATGAGCAGTTCTTC. This codes for CASSLGGLISYNEQFF.

The chain couples TRBV12-3 or TRBV12-4 to TRBJ2-3; D is undetermined. The CDR3 consists of 15 residues. V lost 5 bases, J lost 0 bases, and 12 bases lay in between. CDR3 region: CASSPRKASTDTQYF. The CDR3 nucleotides read TGTGCCAGCAGTCCCCGAAAGGCTAGCACAGATACGCAGTATTTT.

This clonotype has a handful of counts. V gene TRBV20-1 combines with J gene TRBJ2-5; 7 bases map to TRBD1. Unmatched junction bases numbered 6, after V lost 0 bases and J lost 5 bases. Germline CDR1 is DFQATT and CDR2 is SNEGSKA (reference sequence). There are 14 residues in the CDR3. CDR3 nucleotide sequence: TGCAGTGCTAGAGAAGCCACAGGGGTGGAGACCCAGTACTTC. Protein: CSAREATGVETQYF.

This clonotype was observed a few times. The chain has TRBV12-3 or TRBV12-4 and TRBJ1-3, with TRBD1 identical over 7 bases. Unmatched junction bases numbered 9, after V lost 6 bases and J lost 4 bases. The CDR3 spans 15 residues. CDR3 residues: CASRLDRASGNTIYF. CDR3 DNA: TGTGCCAGCAGGCTCGACAGGGCGTCAGGAAACACCATATATTTT.

The chain recombines TRBV25-1 with TRBJ1-5; the match to TRBD1 covers 7 bases. The CDR3 length is 15 residues. Germline V gene sequence: CDR1 MGHDK, CDR2 SYGVNS. Trimming cost V 3 bases and J 4 bases; bases outside gene matches: 6. The CDR3 loop is CASSDSTGANQPQHF. The CDR3 coding sequence is TGTGCCAGCAGTGACTCCACAGGGGCAAATCAGCCCCAGCATTTT.